The 21 T cell receptor beta chains in this list originate from one sample, sequenced in a study of blood T cell repertoires in COVID-19. Profiled with immunoSEQ multiplex PCR; TCRdb holds only in-frame clones, not every one. The sample contains approximately 250,000 clones, more than 75% of which appear only once. Sequencing was done on a sample of peripheral blood. Receptors were obtained from a man between 35 and 55 years old with active or convalescent COVID-19.

The V call is TRBV27, the J call TRBJ1-4; 7 nucleotides agree with TRBD1. With V trimmed by 2 bases and J by 3 bases, 6 bases remained unmatched. The CDR3 spans 16 residues. Germline lookup yields CDR1 MNHEY and CDR2 SMNVEV (reference sequence). For the CDR3, the DNA is TGTGCCAGCAGTTTAGCCCCAACAGGGGCTAATGAAAAACTGTTTTTT. As protein: CASSLAPTGANEKLFF.

The chain employs TRBV30 and TRBJ1-6; D ambiguous. This CDR3 contains 13 residues. The V and J ends lost 5 bases and 10 bases respectively, with 15 bases between them. CDR1 and CDR2 from the germline V gene are GTSNPN and SVGIG (reference sequence). The CDR3 sequence is CAWQAGGWSPLHF. In DNA form, the CDR3 reads TGTGCCTGGCAAGCAGGTGGCTGGTCACCCCTCCACTTT.

This rearrangement joins TRBV12-2 to TRBJ2-7; TRBD1, the table's D call, was not compared with the DNA. TRBV12-2 is assigned pseudogene status. The CDR3 has 17 amino acids. CDR3 sequence: CASRFTDRGQNSYEQYF. CDR3 sequence (DNA): TGTGCAAGTCGCTTCACCGATCGCGGACAGAATTCCTACGAGCAGTACTTC.

This clone was seen just once. The V and J genes are TRBV10-3 and TRBJ2-1; D gene unclear. The length of the CDR3 is 13 residues. Germline lookup yields CDR1 ENHRY and CDR2 SYGVKD. V lost 10 bases, J lost 4 bases, and 14 bases lay in between. CDR3 bases: TGTGCCACCACAGAGCCACTTTACAATGAGCAGTTCTTC. Amino acids: CATTEPLYNEQFF.

The genes are TRBV19 and TRBJ1-5; 7 bases line up with TRBD1. After removal of 5 bases from V and 6 bases from J, the junction contained 7 bases not matched to a gene. CDR3 size: 14 residues. Germline assignment: CDR1 LNHDA and CDR2 SQIVND (reference sequence). CDR3 nucleotide sequence: TGTGCCAGTAGTCTTACAGGGGACCCTCAGCCCCAGCATTTT. Translation gives CASSLTGDPQPQHF.

The gene calls are TRBV10-3 and TRBJ2-7; TRBD2 matches at 13 bases. Trimming removed 5 bases from V and 7 bases from J; junction bases left unmatched: 11. The CDR3 runs 16 residues. Germline V gene data show CDR1 as ENHRY and CDR2 as SYGVKD. The DNA for the CDR3 is TGTGCCATCAGTAAGATACTAGCGGGGGGGCCGACTGAGCAGTACTTC. It codes for CAISKILAGGPTEQYF.

This sequence joins TRBV25-1 and TRBJ2-7, with TRBD2 identical over 13 bases. The length of the CDR3 is 15 residues. J was trimmed by 4 bases and V by 5 bases; bases with no gene match: 5. The germline V gene has CDR1 MGHDK and CDR2 SYGVNS. CDR3 in amino acids: CASSTGLAGSYEQYF. CDR3 DNA: TGTGCCAGCAGTACGGGACTAGCGGGATCTTACGAGCAGTACTTC.

The CDR3 loop reads CASSPGGLAGTDTQYF. In DNA form, the CDR3 reads TGCGCCAGCAGCCCGGGGGGGCTAGCGGGCACAGATACGCAGTATTTT. The chain uses TRBV5-1 and TRBJ2-3; 8 nucleotides align to TRBD2. Germline V CDR1 and CDR2: SGHRS, YFSETQ. The V gene end was trimmed by 4 bases and the J gene end by 1 base; junction bases not matched to a gene: 8. This CDR3 spans 16 amino acids.

The chain employs TRBV6-5 and TRBJ2-1, with 14 positions matching TRBD2. This CDR3 contains 15 residues. J lost 7 bases, V lost 4 bases, and 3 bases had no gene match. CDR1 is MNHEY, CDR2 SVGAGI, per germline. The CDR3, as DNA: TGTGCCAGCAGTTCGGGACTAGCGGGAGTTAATGAGCAGTTCTTC. As protein: CASSSGLAGVNEQFF.

The rearrangement joins TRBV9 to TRBJ1-3, with D perhaps TRBD1 (6 bases). With 3 bases removed from V and 4 bases from J, the gap between germline ends came to 11 bases. The CDR3 contains 14 residues. Germline assignment: CDR1 SGDLS and CDR2 YYNGEE. CDR3 region: CASSETGSGNTIYF. Written as DNA, the CDR3 is TGTGCCAGCAGCGAAACAGGGTCAGGAAACACCATATATTTT.

The chain has TRBV7-3 and TRBJ2-5, with TRBD1 identical over 9 bases. The CDR3 is 14 residues long. The ends lost 4 bases at V and 4 bases at J; junction bases unmatched: 4. Germline V gene lookup returns CDR1 SGHTA and CDR2 FQGTGA. The CDR3 spells CASSSQGAGETQYF. In DNA, the CDR3 is TGTGCCAGCAGCTCACAGGGGGCTGGAGAGACCCAGTACTTC.

This chain connects TRBV7-9 to TRBJ1-3; D perhaps matches TRBD1 (5 bases). Trimming removed 1 base from V and 7 bases from J, with 11 bases in between. The germline gives CDR1 SEHNR, CDR2 FQNEAQ (reference sequence). This CDR3 region has 14 residues. CDR3 region: CASSLDRRENTIYF. CDR3 bases: TGTGCCAGCAGCTTAGACAGGAGGGAGAACACCATATATTTT. The full variable domain, in which reference TRBV7-9 and TRBJ1-3 provide the parts outside the CDR3, is DTGVSQNPRHKITKRGQNVTFRCDPISEHNRLYWYRQTLGQGPEFLTYFQNEAQLEKSRLLSDRFSAERPKGSFSTLEIQRTEQGDSAMYLCASSLDRRENTIYFGEGSWLTVV.

V and J are TRBV27 and TRBJ1-1; no reliable D call. The CDR3 contains 14 residues. Germline V gene data show CDR1 as MNHEY and CDR2 as SMNVEV (reference sequence). Deletions cut 5 bases from V and 8 bases from J, with 18 bases between. CDR3 region: CASSRKRGSVEAFF. The DNA for the CDR3 is TGTGCCAGCAGTCGGAAACGCGGATCAGTCGAAGCTTTCTTT.

The rearrangement links TRBV5-1 to TRBJ2-5, with a possible D match to TRBD1 (6 bases). The CDR3 has 14 amino acids. The germline V gene encodes CDR1 SGHRS and CDR2 YFSETQ. The V and J ends lost 2 bases and 5 bases respectively, with 13 bases between them. The DNA for the CDR3 is TGCGCCAGCAGCTTTGGCAGGGGCAGGGAGACCCAGTACTTC. Translated: CASSFGRGRETQYF. The full variable domain, completed using reference TRBV5-1 and TRBJ2-5, is KAGVTQTPRYLIKTRGQQVTLSCSPISGHRSVSWYQQTPGQGLQFLFEYFSETQRNKGNFPGRFSGRQFSNSRSEMNVSTLELGDSALYLCASSFGRGRETQYFGPGTRLLVL.

The chain couples TRBV27 to TRBJ2-7; 10 bases are shared with TRBD1. The CDR3 length is 16 residues. The V and J ends lost 5 bases and 5 bases, in that order; junction bases with no gene match: 12. Germline CDR1 reads MNHEY; CDR2 reads SMNVEV (reference sequence). This CDR3 reads CASSPSPGTGVHEQYF. CDR3 bases: TGTGCCAGCAGTCCATCGCCCGGGACAGGGGTCCACGAGCAGTACTTC.

This clone occurred once. CDR3 DNA sequence: TGTGCCAGCAGTTGGCGGGAAGTAGATGGCTACACCTTC. Protein product: CASSWREVDGYTF. V is TRBV19 and J is TRBJ1-2; D remains ambiguous. The CDR3 extends over 13 amino acids. V was cut by 9 bases and J by 6 bases, with 17 bases left in between. Germline V gives CDR1 LNHDA, CDR2 SQIVND (reference sequence).

This clone was seen a handful of times. The CDR3 nucleotides read TGTGCCAGCTCACCACCGAAAGCGGTGGGTTTCGGTGAGCAGTTCTTC. Its translation is CASSPPKAVGFGEQFF. V gene TRBV18 combines with J gene TRBJ2-1; D might be TRBD2 (5 bases). V shed 0 bases and J shed 9 bases, with 18 bases lying between them. The germline CDR1 and CDR2 sequences are KGHSH and LQKENI. The CDR3 sequence is 16 residues long.

CDR3 region: CASSQDIFRDTKEANYGYTF. The DNA of the CDR3 is TGTGCCAGCAGCCAAGATATCTTCCGGGACACCAAAGAGGCTAACTATGGCTACACCTTC. The V and J genes are TRBV4-2 and TRBJ1-2; D may be TRBD1 (6 bases). Germline V gene sequence: CDR1 LGHNA, CDR2 YNFKEQ. Trimming took 0 bases from V and 0 from J, leaving 23 bases between them. The CDR3 spans 20 residues.

V gene TRBV11-2 combines with J gene TRBJ2-2; D uncertain. Germline CDR1 is SGHAT and CDR2 is FQNNGV. The CDR3 has 13 amino acids. V shed 4 bases and J shed 4 bases, with 7 bases lying between them. The CDR3 is CASSSHGTGELFF. In DNA, the CDR3 is TGTGCCAGCAGCTCTCACGGCACCGGGGAGCTGTTTTTT.

This clone was found once. The CDR3 reads CASSRDRGHNEQFF. The CDR3 DNA reads TGTGCCAGCAGCAGGGACAGGGGGCACAATGAGCAGTTCTTC. The chain has TRBV7-3 and TRBJ2-1; 12 nucleotides agree with TRBD1. The junction had 1 base not matched to a gene; V was cut back by 5 bases and J by 5 bases. The CDR3 runs 14 residues. Per germline, CDR1 SGHTA and CDR2 FQGTGA.

V is TRBV7-8 and J is TRBJ2-3, with a tentative D call TRBD2 (7 bases). Trimming took off 7 bases at V and 2 bases at J, with 16 bases between the two ends. This CDR3 comprises 15 residues. The germline CDR1 and CDR2 sequences are SGHVS and FQNEAQ. The CDR3 region is CASNGGRGNTDTQYF. CDR3 coding DNA: TGTGCCAGCAATGGGGGGCGGGGGAACACAGATACGCAGTATTTT.